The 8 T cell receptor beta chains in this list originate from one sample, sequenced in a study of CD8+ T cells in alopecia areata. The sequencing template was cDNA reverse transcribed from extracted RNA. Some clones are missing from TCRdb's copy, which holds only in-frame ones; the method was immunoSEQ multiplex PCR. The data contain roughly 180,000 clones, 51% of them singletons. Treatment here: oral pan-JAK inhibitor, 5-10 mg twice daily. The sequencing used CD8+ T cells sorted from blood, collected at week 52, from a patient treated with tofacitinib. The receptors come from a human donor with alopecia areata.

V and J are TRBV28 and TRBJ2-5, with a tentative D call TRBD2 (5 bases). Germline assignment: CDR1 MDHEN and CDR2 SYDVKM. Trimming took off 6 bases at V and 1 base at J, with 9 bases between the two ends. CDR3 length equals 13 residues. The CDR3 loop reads CASSEGGQETQYF. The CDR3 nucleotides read TGTGCCAGCAGCGAGGGTGGCCAAGAGACCCAGTACTTC. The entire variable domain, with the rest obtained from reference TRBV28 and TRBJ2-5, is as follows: DVKVTQSSRYLVKRTGEKVFLECVQDMDHENMFWYRQDPGLGLRLIYFSYDVKMKEKGDIPEGYSVSREKKERFSLILESASTNQTSMYLCASSEGGQETQYFGPGTRLLVL.

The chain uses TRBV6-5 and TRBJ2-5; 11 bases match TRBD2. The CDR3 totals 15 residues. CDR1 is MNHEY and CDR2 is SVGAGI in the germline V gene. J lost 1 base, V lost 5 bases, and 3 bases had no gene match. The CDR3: CASSALAGGQETQYF. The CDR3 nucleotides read TGTGCCAGCAGTGCCCTAGCGGGGGGCCAAGAGACCCAGTACTTC.

In DNA, the CDR3 is TGTGCTAGTGGTTTGGTATGGGGACAACCACGTCCGTGGGGAGTGAATCAGCCCCAGCATTTT. Translation: CASGLVWGQPRPWGVNQPQHF. V gene TRBV12-5 combines with J gene TRBJ1-5, with a possible D match to TRBD1 (6 bases). CDR3 length: 21 amino acids. Germline-derived CDR1 and CDR2 are LGHNT and FRNRAP. V was cut by 0 bases and J by 4 bases, with 28 bases left in between.

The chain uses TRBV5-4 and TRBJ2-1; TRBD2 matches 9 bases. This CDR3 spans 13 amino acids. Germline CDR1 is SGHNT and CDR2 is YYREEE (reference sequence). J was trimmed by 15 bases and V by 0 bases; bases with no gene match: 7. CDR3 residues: CASSLEAGGSMFF. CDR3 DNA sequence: TGTGCCAGCAGCTTGGAGGCGGGGGGGTCAATGTTCTTC.

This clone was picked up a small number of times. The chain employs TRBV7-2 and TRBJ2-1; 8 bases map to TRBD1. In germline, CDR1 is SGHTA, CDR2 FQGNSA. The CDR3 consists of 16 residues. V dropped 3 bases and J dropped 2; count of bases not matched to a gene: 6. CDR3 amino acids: CASSFLRQGPYNEQFF. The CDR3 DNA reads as TGTGCCAGCAGCTTTCTCAGACAGGGGCCCTACAATGAGCAGTTCTTC.

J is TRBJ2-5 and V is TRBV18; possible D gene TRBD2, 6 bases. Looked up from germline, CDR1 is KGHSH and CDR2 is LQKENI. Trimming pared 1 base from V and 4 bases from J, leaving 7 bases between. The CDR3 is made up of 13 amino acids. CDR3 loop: CASSPQGGETQYF. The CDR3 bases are TGTGCCAGCTCACCACAGGGAGGAGAGACCCAGTACTTC.

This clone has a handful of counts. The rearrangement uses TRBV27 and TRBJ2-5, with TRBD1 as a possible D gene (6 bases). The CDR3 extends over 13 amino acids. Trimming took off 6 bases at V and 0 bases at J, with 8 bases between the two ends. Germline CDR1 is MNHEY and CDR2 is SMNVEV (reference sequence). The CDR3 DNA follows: TGTGCCAGCAGAGGACAGTACCAAGAGACCCAGTACTTC. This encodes CASRGQYQETQYF.

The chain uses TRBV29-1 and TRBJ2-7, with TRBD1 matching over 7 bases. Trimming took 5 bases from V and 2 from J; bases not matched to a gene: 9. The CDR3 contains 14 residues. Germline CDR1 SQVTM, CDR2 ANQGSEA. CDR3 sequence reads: CSVSQGLVAYEQYF. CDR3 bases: TGCAGCGTTTCACAGGGGTTAGTCGCCTACGAGCAGTACTTC.